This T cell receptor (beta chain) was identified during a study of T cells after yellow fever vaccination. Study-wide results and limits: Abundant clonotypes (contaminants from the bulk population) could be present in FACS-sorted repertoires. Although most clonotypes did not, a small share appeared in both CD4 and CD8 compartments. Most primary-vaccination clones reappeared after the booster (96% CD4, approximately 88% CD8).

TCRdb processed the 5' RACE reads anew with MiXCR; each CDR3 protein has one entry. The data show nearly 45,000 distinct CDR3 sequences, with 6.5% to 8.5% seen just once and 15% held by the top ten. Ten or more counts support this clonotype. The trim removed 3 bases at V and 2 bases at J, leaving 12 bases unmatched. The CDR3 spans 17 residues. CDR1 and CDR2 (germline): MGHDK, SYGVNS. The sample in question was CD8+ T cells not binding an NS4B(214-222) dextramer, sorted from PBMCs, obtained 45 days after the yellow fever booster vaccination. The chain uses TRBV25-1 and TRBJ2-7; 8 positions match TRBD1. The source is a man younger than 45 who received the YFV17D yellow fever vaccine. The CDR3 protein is CASSDWKGDRSTYEQYF. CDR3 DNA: TGTGCCAGCAGTGATTGGAAGGGGGACAGGAGTACCTACGAGCAGTACTTC.